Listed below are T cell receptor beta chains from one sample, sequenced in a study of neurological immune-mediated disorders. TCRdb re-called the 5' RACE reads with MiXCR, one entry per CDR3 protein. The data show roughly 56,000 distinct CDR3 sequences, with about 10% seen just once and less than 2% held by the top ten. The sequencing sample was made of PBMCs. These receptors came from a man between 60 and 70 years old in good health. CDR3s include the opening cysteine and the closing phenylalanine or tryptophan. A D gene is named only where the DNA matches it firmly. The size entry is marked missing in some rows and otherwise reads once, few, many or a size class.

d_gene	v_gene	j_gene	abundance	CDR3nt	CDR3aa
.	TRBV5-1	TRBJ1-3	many	TGCGCCAGCAGCCCCGCGGAGGGGGGAATCTCTGGAAACACCATATATTTT	CASSPAEGGISGNTIYF
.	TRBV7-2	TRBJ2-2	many	TGTGCCAGCAGCTCCGGGCTGGACACCGGGGAGCTGTTTTTT	CASSSGLDTGELFF
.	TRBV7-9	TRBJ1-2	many	TGTGCCAGCAGCTTAGCGGGGAACAACTATGGCTACACCTTC	CASSLAGNNYGYTF
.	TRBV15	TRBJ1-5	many	TGTGCCACCAGCGGGGGAAGCAATCAGCCCCAGCATTTT	CATSGGSNQPQHF
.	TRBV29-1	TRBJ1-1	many	TGCAGCGTTGATGGTGGGAACACTGAAGCTTTCTTT	CSVDGGNTEAFF
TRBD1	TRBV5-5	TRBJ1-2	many	TGTGCCAGCAGCTCTGCCGGGACAGCCAACTATGGCTACACCTTC	CASSSAGTANYGYTF
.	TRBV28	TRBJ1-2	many	TGTGCCAGCAAGTTGGGGGTTGAACCCAGCTATGGCTACACCTTC	CASKLGVEPSYGYTF
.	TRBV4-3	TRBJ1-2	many	TGCGCCAGCAGCCAAGAGGACAAGCTCAACTATGGCTACACCTTC	CASSQEDKLNYGYTF
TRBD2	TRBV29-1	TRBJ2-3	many	TGCAGCGCTGGAGGGCGGGGGGATACGCAGTATTTT	CSAGGRGDTQYF
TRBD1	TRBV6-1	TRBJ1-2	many	TGTGCCAGCAGTGCTCCTAGACAGGGTAACTATGGCTACACCTTC	CASSAPRQGNYGYTF
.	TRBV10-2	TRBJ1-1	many	TGCGCCAGCAGAGACACGGGCCCCAAGAACACTGAAGCTTTCTTT	CASRDTGPKNTEAFF
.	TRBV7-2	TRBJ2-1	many	TGTGCCAGCAGCTCGTTTAGCGATGAGCAGTTCTTC	CASSSFSDEQFF
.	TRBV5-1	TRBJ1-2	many	TGCGCCAGCAGCTTGGAGCTGGCCTATGGCTACACCTTC	CASSLELAYGYTF
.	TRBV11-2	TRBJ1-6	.	TGTGCCAGCAGCTTAGGACCCTCCCGGGCGGGATCACCCCTCCACTTT	CASSLGPSRAGSPLHF
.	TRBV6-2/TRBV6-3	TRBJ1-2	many	TGTGCCAGCAGTTTCCGACAGATAGATGGCTACACCTTC	CASSFRQIDGYTF
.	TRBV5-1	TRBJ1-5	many	TGCGCCAGCAGCTTAGGCAGGCCGGGGCAGCCCCAGCATTTT	CASSLGRPGQPQHF
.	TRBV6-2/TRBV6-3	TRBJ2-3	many	TGTGCCACCGGAAGGACTTTTACTTATCCAGATACGCAGTATTTT	CATGRTFTYPDTQYF
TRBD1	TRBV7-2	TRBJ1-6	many	TGTGCCAGCAGCCCGGGACAGAACTCTTCACCCCTCCACTTT	CASSPGQNSSPLHF
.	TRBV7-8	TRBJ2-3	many	TGTGCCAGCAGCTTCGAACTAGCAGATACGCAGTATTTT	CASSFELADTQYF
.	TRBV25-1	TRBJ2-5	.	TGTGCCAGCAGTGCCGCAGGGGGGGAGACCCAGTACTTC	CASSAAGGETQYF
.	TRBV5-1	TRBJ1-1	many	TGCGCCAGCAGCTTGCGCACCCGGGGTCCTGGGGGGCTGAGGAACACTGAAGCTTTCTTT	CASSLRTRGPGGLRNTEAFF
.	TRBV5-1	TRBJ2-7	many	TGCGCCAGCAGCCCCCGGGGGTCTGTGTACGAGCAGTACTTC	CASSPRGSVYEQYF
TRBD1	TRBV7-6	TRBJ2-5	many	TGTGCCAGCAGCATTAACAGGGGAAGGGAGACCCAGTACTTC	CASSINRGRETQYF
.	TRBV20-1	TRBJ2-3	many	TGCAGTGCTAGAGTGGGCGGGTCCGGCACAGATACGCAGTATTTT	CSARVGGSGTDTQYF
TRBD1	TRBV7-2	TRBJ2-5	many	TGTGCCAGCAGCTCGCGACAGGGCCGGGAGACCCAGTACTTC	CASSSRQGRETQYF
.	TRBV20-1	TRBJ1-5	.	TGCAGTGCTAGAGATGGGGGGTCGGGTCAGCCCCAGCATTTT	CSARDGGSGQPQHF
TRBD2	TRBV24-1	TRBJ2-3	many	TGTGCCACCGGCGGGGGGGGCTTAGATACGCAGTATTTT	CATGGGGLDTQYF
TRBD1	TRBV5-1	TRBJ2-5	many	TGCGCCAGCAGCGTGACAGGGGCTAAGGAGACCCAGTACTTC	CASSVTGAKETQYF
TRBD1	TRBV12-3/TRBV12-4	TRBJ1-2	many	TGTGCCAGCAGCTGGGTAGGGGGCAATGGCTACACCTTC	CASSWVGGNGYTF
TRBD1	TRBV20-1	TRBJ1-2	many	TGCAGTGCTCGGACAGGGGTCGGGTATGGCTACACCTTC	CSARTGVGYGYTF
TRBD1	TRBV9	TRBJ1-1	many	TGTGCCAGCAGCGCTGGGACAGGGGGGGGCACTGAAGCTTTCTTT	CASSAGTGGGTEAFF
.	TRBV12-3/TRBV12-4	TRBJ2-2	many	TGTGCCAGCAGTCCCAGGGTACCCGGGGAGCTGTTTTTT	CASSPRVPGELFF
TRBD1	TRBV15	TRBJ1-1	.	TGTGCCACCAGCAGAGGACAGGGGGGCAATGAAGCTTTCTTT	CATSRGQGGNEAFF
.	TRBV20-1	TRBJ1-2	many	TGCAGTGCTAGAGGCTTAGCTAACTATGGCTACACCTTC	CSARGLANYGYTF
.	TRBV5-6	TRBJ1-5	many	TGTGCCAGCAGCTTGAGGGTCACAGGGAAAGGTCAGCCCCAGCATTTT	CASSLRVTGKGQPQHF
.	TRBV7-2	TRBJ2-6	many	TGTGCCAGCAGCTTAGCGGGCTCTGGGGCCAACGTCCTGACTTTC	CASSLAGSGANVLTF